Presented here are 10 T cell receptor beta chains from one specimen sequenced in a study of blood T cells in healthy people across ages. Together with a sample-barcoded 5' primer, a J-beta primer mix was included in a second PCR lasting roughly 6 to 12 cycles. TCRdb itself ran the 5' RACE reads through MiXCR, one entry per CDR3 protein. The sample contains more than 1.4 million distinct CDR3 sequences, 35% to 45% of which appear only once. The sample comprised blood. The origin of the receptors is a woman between 18 and 29 years old in good health.

The chain is built from TRBV29-1 and TRBJ2-5; D is unresolved. The V gene's germline CDR1 is SQVTM and CDR2 ANQGSEA. The CDR3 has 12 amino acids. The V and J ends lost 2 bases and 4 bases respectively, with 8 bases between them. CDR3: CSVESGVETQYF. For the CDR3, the DNA is TGCAGCGTTGAATCTGGGGTAGAGACCCAGTACTTC.

This clonotype is a singleton in its sample. CDR3 coding DNA: TGTGCCAGCAGTTTAAACCCCGTGACAGGGGGCACCGGGGAGCTGTTTTTT. The encoded protein is CASSLNPVTGGTGELFF. The V call is TRBV27, the J call TRBJ2-2; 9 nucleotides align to TRBD1. This CDR3 has 17 amino acids. The trim removed 2 bases at V and 4 bases at J, leaving 8 bases unmatched. CDR1 and CDR2 from the germline V gene are MNHEY and SMNVEV (reference sequence).

The sample holds a few counts of this clonotype. CDR3 nucleotides: TGCAGCCCCAGGACCGGAGATACGCAGTATTTT. Amino acid sequence: CSPRTGDTQYF. The chain joins TRBV29-1 to TRBJ2-3; no firm D call. This CDR3 region has 11 residues. V dropped 8 bases and J dropped 5 bases, with 11 bases sitting between them. Germline CDR1 and CDR2: SQVTM and ANQGSEA.

The J gene is TRBJ2-1, the V gene TRBV7-2, with 7 nucleotides matching TRBD2. J was trimmed by 7 bases and V by 3 bases; bases with no gene match: 6. Germline V gene lookup returns CDR1 SGHTA and CDR2 FQGNSA. The CDR3 is 14 residues long. The CDR3 region is CASSLGGDRNEQFF. The CDR3, as DNA: TGTGCCAGCAGCTTGGGGGGGGACCGGAATGAGCAGTTCTTC.

The chain carries TRBV3-1 and TRBJ2-7; 13 positions match TRBD2. Germline V lookup: CDR1 LGHDT, CDR2 YNNKEL (reference sequence). V trimming: 4 bases; J trimming: 4 bases; junction bases outside the gene matches: 10. The CDR3 contains 17 residues. This CDR3 reads CASSPARGLAGVYEQYF. CDR3 coding DNA: TGTGCCAGCAGCCCGGCTAGAGGACTAGCGGGAGTGTACGAGCAGTACTTC.

In its sample, this clonotype was seen a few times. The chain carries TRBV12-3 or TRBV12-4 and TRBJ2-2; no reliable D call. This CDR3 is 11 amino acids long. The V end lost 5 bases, the J end lost 8 bases, and 6 bases lay between the germline ends. CDR3 sequence reads: CASSKGGELFF. CDR3 in DNA: TGTGCCAGCAGTAAAGGGGGGGAGCTGTTTTTT.

The chain couples TRBV18 to TRBJ1-4; no definite D call. Germline V gene sequence: CDR1 KGHSH, CDR2 LQKENI. V was cut by 6 bases and J by 0 bases, with 5 bases left in between. This CDR3 spans 13 amino acids. CDR3 region: CASSLTTNEKLFF. For the CDR3, the DNA is TGTGCCAGCTCTCTCACAACTAATGAAAAACTGTTTTTT. Looking up the rest from reference TRBV18 and TRBJ1-4 gives the full variable domain: NAGVMQNPRHLVRRRGQEARLRCSPMKGHSHVYWYRQLPEEGLKFMVYLQKENIIDESGMPKERFSAEFPKEGPSILRIQQVVRGDSAAYFCASSLTTNEKLFFGSGTQLSVL.

The chain joins TRBV12-3 or TRBV12-4 to TRBJ2-7; possible D gene TRBD2, 6 bases. This CDR3 spans 15 amino acids. V was shortened by 5 bases and J by 9 bases, with 23 bases between the two germline ends. This CDR3 is CASSPLGGADNAQYF. The DNA of the CDR3 is TGTGCCAGCAGTCCCCTCGGGGGAGCCGATAACGCGCAGTACTTC.

This clonotype turned up a few times. The gene calls are TRBV5-1 and TRBJ2-7; 8 positions match TRBD1. Germline CDR1 and CDR2: SGHRS and YFSETQ. The CDR3 is 15 amino acids. V shed 4 bases, J shed 5 bases, and the junction held 11 bases outside the gene matches. As DNA, the CDR3 is TGCGCCAGCAGCCTCATCGTCCAGGGGGCCGACGAGCAGTACTTC. Translating it yields CASSLIVQGADEQYF.

This clonotype was recorded a few times. This rearrangement joins TRBV29-1 to TRBJ1-4, with unresolved D. CDR1 is SQVTM, CDR2 ANQGSEA, per germline. CDR3 size: 14 residues. V was trimmed by 6 bases and J by 8 bases, leaving 19 bases between them. CDR3 residues: CSVETGTTGEKLFF. The DNA of the CDR3 is TGCAGCGTCGAGACGGGAACCACGGGGGAAAAACTGTTTTTT.